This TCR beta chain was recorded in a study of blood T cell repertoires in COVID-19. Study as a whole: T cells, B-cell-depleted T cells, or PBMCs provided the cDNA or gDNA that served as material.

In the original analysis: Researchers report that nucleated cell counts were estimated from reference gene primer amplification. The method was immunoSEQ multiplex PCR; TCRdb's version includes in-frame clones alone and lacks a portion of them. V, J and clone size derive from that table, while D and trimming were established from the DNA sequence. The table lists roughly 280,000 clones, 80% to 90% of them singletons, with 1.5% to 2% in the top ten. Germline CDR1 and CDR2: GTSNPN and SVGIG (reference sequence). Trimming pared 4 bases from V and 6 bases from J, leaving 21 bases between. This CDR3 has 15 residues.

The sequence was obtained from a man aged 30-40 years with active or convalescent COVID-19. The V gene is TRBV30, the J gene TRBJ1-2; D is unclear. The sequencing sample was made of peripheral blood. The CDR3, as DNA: TGTGCCTGGATAAAACGGAACTCACACCGGGATGGCTACACCTTC. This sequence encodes CAWIKRNSHRDGYTF.